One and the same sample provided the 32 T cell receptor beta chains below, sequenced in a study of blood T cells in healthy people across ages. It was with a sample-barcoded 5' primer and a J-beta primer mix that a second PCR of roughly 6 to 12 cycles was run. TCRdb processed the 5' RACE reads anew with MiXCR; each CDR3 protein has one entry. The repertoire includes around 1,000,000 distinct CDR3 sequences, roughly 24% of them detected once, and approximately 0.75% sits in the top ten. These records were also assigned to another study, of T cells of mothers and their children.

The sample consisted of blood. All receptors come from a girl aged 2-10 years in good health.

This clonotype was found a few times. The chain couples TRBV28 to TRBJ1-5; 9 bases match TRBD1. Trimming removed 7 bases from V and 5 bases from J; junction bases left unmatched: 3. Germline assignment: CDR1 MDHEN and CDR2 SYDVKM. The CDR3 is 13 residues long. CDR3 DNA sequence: TGTGCCAGCAAACAGGGGGCTTATCAGCCCCAGCATTTT. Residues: CASKQGAYQPQHF.

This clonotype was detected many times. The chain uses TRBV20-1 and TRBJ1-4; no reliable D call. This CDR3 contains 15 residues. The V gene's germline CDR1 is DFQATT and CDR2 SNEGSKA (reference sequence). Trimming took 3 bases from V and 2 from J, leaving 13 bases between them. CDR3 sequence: CSASRLGYTNEKLFF. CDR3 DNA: TGCAGTGCTAGTCGGTTGGGGTACACTAATGAAAAACTGTTTTTT.

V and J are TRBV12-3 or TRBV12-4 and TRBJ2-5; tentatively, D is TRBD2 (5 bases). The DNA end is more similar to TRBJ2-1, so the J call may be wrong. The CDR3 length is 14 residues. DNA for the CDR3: TGTGCCAGCAGCCCACATTTAGCGAAGGGTGAGCAGTTCTTC. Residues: CASSPHLAKGEQFF.

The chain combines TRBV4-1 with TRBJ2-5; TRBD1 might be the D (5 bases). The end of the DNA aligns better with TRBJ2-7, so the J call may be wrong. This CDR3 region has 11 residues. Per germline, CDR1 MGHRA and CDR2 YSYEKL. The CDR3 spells CASGQGTEQYF. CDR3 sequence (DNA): TGCGCCAGCGGGCAGGGTACCGAGCAGTACTTC.

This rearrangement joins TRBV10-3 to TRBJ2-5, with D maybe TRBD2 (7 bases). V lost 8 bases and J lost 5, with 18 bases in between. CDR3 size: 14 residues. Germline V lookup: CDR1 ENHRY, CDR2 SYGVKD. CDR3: CAIGGGSNSETQYF. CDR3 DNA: TGTGCCATCGGCGGGGGCTCCAACTCGGAGACCCAGTACTTC.

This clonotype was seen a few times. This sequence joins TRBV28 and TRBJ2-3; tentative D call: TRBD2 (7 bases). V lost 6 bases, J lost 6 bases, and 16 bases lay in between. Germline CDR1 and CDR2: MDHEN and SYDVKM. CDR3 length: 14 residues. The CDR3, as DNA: TGTGCCAGCAGCCTCAGGGGAGGGAGGGATACGCAGTATTTT. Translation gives CASSLRGGRDTQYF.

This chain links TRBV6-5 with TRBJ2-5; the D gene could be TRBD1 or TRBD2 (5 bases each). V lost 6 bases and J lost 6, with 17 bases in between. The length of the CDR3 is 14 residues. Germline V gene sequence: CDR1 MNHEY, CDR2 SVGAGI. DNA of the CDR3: TGTGCCAGCAGACGAGGGATTCTGGGACAGACCCAGTACTTC. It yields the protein CASRRGILGQTQYF.

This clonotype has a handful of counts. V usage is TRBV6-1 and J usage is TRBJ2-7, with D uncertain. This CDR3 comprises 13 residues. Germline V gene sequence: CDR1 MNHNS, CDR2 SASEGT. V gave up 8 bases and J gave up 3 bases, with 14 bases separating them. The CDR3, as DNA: TGTGCCAGCGGCCCAGAGGTCAGCTACGAGCAGTACTTC. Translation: CASGPEVSYEQYF.

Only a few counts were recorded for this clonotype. CDR3 bases: TGTGCCAGCAGTCCCCCGACTAGCGGGAGCTATGAGCAGTTCTTC. It encodes CASSPPTSGSYEQFF. The chain has TRBV6-1 and TRBJ2-5; 12 positions match TRBD2. The DNA end favors TRBJ2-1, so the J call may be wrong. Germline CDR1 and CDR2: MNHNS and SASEGT. The CDR3 totals 15 residues.

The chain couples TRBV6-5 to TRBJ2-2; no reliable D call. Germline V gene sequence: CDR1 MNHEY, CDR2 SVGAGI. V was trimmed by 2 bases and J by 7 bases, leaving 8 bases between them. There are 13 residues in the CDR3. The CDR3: CASSYRPVGELFF. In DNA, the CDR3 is TGTGCCAGCAGTTACCGGCCGGTCGGGGAGCTGTTTTTT.

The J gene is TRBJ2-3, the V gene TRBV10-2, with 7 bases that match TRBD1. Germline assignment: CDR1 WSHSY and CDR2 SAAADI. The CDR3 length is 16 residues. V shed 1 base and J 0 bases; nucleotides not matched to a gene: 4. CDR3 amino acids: CASSEYRGRSTDTQYF. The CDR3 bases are TGCGCCAGCAGTGAGTATAGGGGGCGTAGCACAGATACGCAGTATTTT.

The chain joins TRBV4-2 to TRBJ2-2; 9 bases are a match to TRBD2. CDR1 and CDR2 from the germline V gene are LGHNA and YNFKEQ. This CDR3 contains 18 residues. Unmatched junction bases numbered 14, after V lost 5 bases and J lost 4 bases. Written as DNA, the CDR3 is TGTGCCAGCAGCTTAGGCGTAGCGGGGGTTTCAGTCACCGGGGAGCTGTTTTTT. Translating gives CASSLGVAGVSVTGELFF.

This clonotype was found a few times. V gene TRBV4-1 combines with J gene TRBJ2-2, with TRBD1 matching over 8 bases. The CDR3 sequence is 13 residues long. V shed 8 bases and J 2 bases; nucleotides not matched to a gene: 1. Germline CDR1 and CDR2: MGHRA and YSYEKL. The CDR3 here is CASQGANTGELFF. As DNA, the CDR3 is TGCGCCAGCCAGGGGGCTAACACCGGGGAGCTGTTTTTT.

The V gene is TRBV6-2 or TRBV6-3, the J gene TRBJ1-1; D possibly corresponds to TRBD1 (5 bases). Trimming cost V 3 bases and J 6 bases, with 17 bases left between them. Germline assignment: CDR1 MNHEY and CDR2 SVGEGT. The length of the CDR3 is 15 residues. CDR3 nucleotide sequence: TGTGCCAGCAGTTATTTCGCTAGGGGTACGGCTGAAGCTTTCTTT. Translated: CASSYFARGTAEAFF.

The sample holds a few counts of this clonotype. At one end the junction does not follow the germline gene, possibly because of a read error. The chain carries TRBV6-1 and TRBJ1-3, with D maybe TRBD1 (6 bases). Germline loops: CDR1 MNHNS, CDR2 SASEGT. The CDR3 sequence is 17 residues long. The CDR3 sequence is CASSRLGGSKAGNTIHF. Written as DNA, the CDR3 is TGTGCCAGCAGTCGACTGGGGGGCTCCAAGGCTGGAAACACCATACATTTT.

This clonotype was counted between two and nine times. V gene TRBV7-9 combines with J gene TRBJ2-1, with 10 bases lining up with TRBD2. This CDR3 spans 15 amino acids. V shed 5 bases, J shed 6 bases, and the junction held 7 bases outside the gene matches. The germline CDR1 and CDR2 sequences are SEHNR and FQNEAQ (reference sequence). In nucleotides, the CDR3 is TGTGCCAGCAGCCCAGCGGGGGGGCCTGGCAATGAGCAGTTCTTC. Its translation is CASSPAGGPGNEQFF.

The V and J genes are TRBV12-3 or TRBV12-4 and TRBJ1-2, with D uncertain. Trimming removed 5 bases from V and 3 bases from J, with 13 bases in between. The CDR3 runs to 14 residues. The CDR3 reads CASSPILEYYGYTF. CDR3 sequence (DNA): TGTGCCAGCAGTCCCATCCTCGAATACTATGGCTACACCTTC.

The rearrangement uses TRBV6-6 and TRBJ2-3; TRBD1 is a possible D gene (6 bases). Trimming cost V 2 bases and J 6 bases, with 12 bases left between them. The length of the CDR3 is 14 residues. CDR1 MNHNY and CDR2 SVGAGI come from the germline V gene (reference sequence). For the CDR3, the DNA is TGTGCCAGCAGTTACGCCCCAGGGGTTGATACGCAGTATTTT. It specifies CASSYAPGVDTQYF.

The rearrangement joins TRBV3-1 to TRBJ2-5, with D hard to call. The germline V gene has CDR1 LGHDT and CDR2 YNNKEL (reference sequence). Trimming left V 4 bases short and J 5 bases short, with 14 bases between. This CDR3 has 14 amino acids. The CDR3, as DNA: TGTGCCAGCAGCCCCATGAGCCTCAGTGAGACCCAGTACTTC. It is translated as CASSPMSLSETQYF.

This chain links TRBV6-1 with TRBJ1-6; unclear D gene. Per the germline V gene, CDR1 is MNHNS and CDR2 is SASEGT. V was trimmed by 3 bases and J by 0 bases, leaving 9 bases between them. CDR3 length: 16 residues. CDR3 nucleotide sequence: TGTGCCAGCAGTGAGGACGGGCGCTCCTATAATTCACCCCTCCACTTT. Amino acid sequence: CASSEDGRSYNSPLHF.

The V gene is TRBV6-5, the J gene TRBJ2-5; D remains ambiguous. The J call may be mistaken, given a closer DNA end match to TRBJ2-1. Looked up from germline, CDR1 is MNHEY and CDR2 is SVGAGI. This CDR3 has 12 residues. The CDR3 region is CASRSRIGEQFF. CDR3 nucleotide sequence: TGTGCCAGCAGGTCCCGCATTGGGGAGCAGTTCTTC.

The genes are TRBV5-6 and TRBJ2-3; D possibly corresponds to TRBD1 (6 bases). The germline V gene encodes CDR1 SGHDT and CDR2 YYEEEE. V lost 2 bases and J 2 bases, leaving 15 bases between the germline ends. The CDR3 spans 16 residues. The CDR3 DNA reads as TGTGCCAGCAGCTTACAGGGCGGCCTTTACACAGATACGCAGTATTTT. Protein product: CASSLQGGLYTDTQYF.

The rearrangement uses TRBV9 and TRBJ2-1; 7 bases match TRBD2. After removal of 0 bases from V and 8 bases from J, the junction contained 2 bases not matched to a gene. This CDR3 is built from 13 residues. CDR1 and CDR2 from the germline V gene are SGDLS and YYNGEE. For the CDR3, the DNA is TGTGCCAGCAGCGTAGGCGGGAGCTATGAGCAGTTCTTC. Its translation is CASSVGGSYEQFF. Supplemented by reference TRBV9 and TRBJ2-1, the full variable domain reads DSGVTQTPKHLITATGQRVTLRCSPRSGDLSVYWYQQSLDQGLQFLIQYYNGEERAKGNILERFSAQQFPDLHSELNLSSLELGDSALYFCASSVGGSYEQFFGPGTRLTVL.

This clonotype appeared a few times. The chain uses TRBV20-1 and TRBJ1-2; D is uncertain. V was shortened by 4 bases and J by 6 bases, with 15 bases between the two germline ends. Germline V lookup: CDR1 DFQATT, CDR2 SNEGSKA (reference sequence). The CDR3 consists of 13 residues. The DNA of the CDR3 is TGCAGTGCTAATGAGGGAAGAGTAGATGGCTACACCTTC. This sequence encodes CSANEGRVDGYTF.

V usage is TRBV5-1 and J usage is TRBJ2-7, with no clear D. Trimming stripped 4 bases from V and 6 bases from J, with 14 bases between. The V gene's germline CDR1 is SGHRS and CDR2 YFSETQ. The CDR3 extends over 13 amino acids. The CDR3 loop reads CASSPDTTGEQYF. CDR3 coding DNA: TGCGCCAGCAGCCCCGACACCACCGGCGAGCAGTACTTC.

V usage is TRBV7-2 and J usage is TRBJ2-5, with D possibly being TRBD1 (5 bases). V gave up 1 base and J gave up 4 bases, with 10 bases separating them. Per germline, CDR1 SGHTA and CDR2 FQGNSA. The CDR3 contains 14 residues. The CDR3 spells CASSLGTNTETQYF. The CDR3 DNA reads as TGTGCCAGCAGCTTAGGGACAAACACAGAGACCCAGTACTTC.

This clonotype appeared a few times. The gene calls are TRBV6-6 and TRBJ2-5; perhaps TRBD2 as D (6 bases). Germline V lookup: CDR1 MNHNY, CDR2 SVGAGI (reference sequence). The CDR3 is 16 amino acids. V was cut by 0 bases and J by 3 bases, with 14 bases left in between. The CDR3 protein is CASSYSPSGEEETQYF. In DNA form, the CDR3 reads TGTGCCAGCAGTTACTCGCCTTCGGGGGAGGAAGAGACCCAGTACTTC.

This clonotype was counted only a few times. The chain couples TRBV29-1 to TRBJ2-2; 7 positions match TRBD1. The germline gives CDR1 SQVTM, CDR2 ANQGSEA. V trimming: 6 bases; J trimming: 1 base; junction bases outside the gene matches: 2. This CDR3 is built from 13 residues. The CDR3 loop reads CSVQGKNTGELFF. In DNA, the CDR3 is TGCAGCGTACAGGGGAAGAACACCGGGGAGCTGTTTTTT.

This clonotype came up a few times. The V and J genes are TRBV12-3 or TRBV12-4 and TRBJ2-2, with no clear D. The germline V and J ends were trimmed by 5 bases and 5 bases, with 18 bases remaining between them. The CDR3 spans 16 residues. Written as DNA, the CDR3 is TGTGCCAGCAGTCCCACAGTCCTAACAAGGACCGGGGAGCTGTTTTTT. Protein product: CASSPTVLTRTGELFF.

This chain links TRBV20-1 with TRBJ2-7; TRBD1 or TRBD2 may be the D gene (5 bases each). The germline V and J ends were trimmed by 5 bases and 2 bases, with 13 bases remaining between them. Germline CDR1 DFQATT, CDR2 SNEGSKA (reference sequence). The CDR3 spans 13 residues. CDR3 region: CSASGTDTYEQYF. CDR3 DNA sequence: TGCAGTGCTTCCGGGACCGATACCTACGAGCAGTACTTC.

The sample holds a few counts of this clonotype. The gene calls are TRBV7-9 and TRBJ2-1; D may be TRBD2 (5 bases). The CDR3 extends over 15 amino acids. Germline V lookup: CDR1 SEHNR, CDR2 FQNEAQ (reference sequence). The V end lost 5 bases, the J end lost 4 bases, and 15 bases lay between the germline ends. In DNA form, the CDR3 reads TGTGCCAGCAGCCTAGACTATGGGATTTACAATGAGCAGTTCTTC. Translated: CASSLDYGIYNEQFF.

DNA of the CDR3: TGTGCCAGCAGTTACGACATAGAAGACTACGAGCAGTACTTC. Residues: CASSYDIEDYEQYF. The chain couples TRBV6-5 to TRBJ2-7; D gene unclear. The CDR3 length is 14 residues. In germline, CDR1 is MNHEY, CDR2 SVGAGI. Trimming pared 2 bases from V and 3 bases from J, leaving 11 bases between.